Below are 15 T cell receptor beta chains sequenced from a single sample in a study of high-grade serous ovarian cancer treatment subgroups. Only in-frame clones appear in the TCRdb table, and some are missing; sequencing was by immunoSEQ multiplex PCR. This sample carries fewer than 450 clones, 78% of them seen once, and the ten largest clones take 26%. Tumor samples were taken before definitive surgery or chemotherapy. Sequencing input: tumor tissue. These receptor sequences come from a human donor with high-grade serous ovarian cancer.

The table lists this clone with a few counts. This sequence joins TRBV5-1 and TRBJ1-2, with 7 positions matching TRBD1. The germline CDR1 and CDR2 sequences are SGHRS and YFSETQ. The CDR3 has 13 amino acids. Trimming cost V 4 bases and J 4 bases; bases outside gene matches: 4. Here the CDR3 DNA reads TGCGCCAGCAGCCCAGGGACAGCCTATGGCTACACCTTC. Translation: CASSPGTAYGYTF.

The chain employs TRBV10-3 and TRBJ1-5, with D unclear. The V gene lost 0 bases and the J gene lost 10 bases, with 7 bases spanning the gap. Germline CDR1 ENHRY, CDR2 SYGVKD. The CDR3 is 12 residues long. The CDR3 nucleotides read TGTGCCATCAGTGAGTCATCTAAACCCCAGCATTTT. It is translated as CAISESSKPQHF.

The rearrangement links TRBV19 to TRBJ2-5, with 9 bases aligning to TRBD2. This CDR3 contains 15 residues. V gave up 4 bases and J gave up 11 bases; unmatched junction bases: 14. Germline V gene lookup returns CDR1 LNHDA and CDR2 SQIVND (reference sequence). In nucleotides, the CDR3 is TGTGCCAGTAGTAGGCTAGCGGGGACCCGCGGGGAGCAGTACTTC. Its translation is CASSRLAGTRGEQYF.

V is TRBV19 and J is TRBJ1-2; 9 nucleotides agree with TRBD1. The germline V gene has CDR1 LNHDA and CDR2 SQIVND (reference sequence). The V segment lost 7 bases and the J segment 4 bases; nucleotides outside the gene matches: 13. The CDR3 runs 16 residues. This CDR3 is CASTPLDRGLGYGYTF. The CDR3 DNA reads TGTGCCAGTACTCCCCTGGACAGGGGATTGGGCTATGGCTACACCTTC.

The rearrangement links TRBV19 to TRBJ1-1; D unresolved. CDR1 LNHDA and CDR2 SQIVND come from the germline V gene (reference sequence). The V end lost 10 bases, the J end lost 4 bases, and 10 bases lay between the germline ends. This CDR3 has 11 residues. CDR3 sequence: CATSGRTEAFF. In nucleotides, the CDR3 is TGTGCCACCTCCGGGCGCACTGAAGCTTTCTTT.

This clone was counted a few times. V is TRBV6-6 and J is TRBJ2-7; 7 positions match TRBD1. The V gene end was trimmed by 6 bases and the J gene end by 4 bases; junction bases not matched to a gene: 12. This CDR3 spans 15 amino acids. Germline assignment: CDR1 MNHNY and CDR2 SVGAGI (reference sequence). The CDR3 region is CASRSSGTVVYEQYF. CDR3 in DNA: TGTGCCAGCAGATCCTCCGGGACAGTTGTTTACGAGCAGTACTTC.

This clone was seen a few times. The CDR3 DNA sequence: TGCGCCAGCAGCCAAGGACTTTCTCAGCCCCAGCATTTT. It is translated as CASSQGLSQPQHF. This chain uses TRBV4-1 with TRBJ1-5; D gene unclear. Trimming shortened V by 1 base and J by 6 bases, and 7 bases separated the two germline ends. CDR1 and CDR2 (germline): MGHRA, YSYEKL. The CDR3 has 13 residues.

This chain links TRBV5-1 with TRBJ1-5, with 7 bases lining up with TRBD1. The CDR3 has 15 amino acids. Unmatched junction bases numbered 10, after V lost 4 bases and J lost 6 bases. Per the germline V gene, CDR1 is SGHRS and CDR2 is YFSETQ. CDR3 sequence: CASSQGEGAGQPQHF. CDR3 DNA: TGCGCCAGCAGCCAGGGGGAGGGGGCGGGTCAGCCCCAGCATTTT.

Comments on this clone: One junction end disagrees with the germline gene, perhaps due to a read error. The sample has other DNA sequences that encode this CDR3 too. V gene TRBV12-5 combines with J gene TRBJ2-7; possibly TRBD1 for D (6 bases). This CDR3 has 14 residues. The germline V gene encodes CDR1 LGHNT and CDR2 FRNRAP. The CDR3 is CASGLTFPGDEQYF. CDR3 DNA: TGTGCTAGTGGTTTGACATTCCCAGGGGACGAGCAGTACTTT.

This chain joins TRBV7-2 and TRBJ2-5; D may be TRBD1 (5 bases). Germline lookup yields CDR1 SGHTA and CDR2 FQGNSA. CDR3 length: 16 residues. Trimming pared 5 bases from V and 4 bases from J, leaving 20 bases between. DNA of the CDR3: TGTGCCAGCAGCCCCCACCGGCAGGGCCCCTTAGAGACCCAGTACTTC. Protein product: CASSPHRQGPLETQYF.

This rearrangement joins TRBV2 to TRBJ2-1; possible D gene TRBD2, 5 bases. Looked up from germline, CDR1 is SNHLY and CDR2 is FYNNEI. The CDR3 consists of 12 residues. Trimming removed 4 bases at V and 7 bases at J, with 8 bases between. The CDR3 reads CASSGTLNEQFF. In DNA, the CDR3 is TGTGCCAGCAGTGGGACTCTTAATGAGCAGTTCTTC.

The V gene is TRBV6-4, the J gene TRBJ1-1, with D tentatively TRBD1 (5 bases). The germline CDR1 and CDR2 sequences are MRHNA and SNTAGT. Trimming shortened V by 3 bases and J by 2 bases, and 7 bases separated the two germline ends. This CDR3 is 13 amino acids long. CDR3 bases: TGTGCCAGCAGTGAAAGGGACAACACTGAAGCTTTCTTT. This encodes CASSERDNTEAFF.

V and J are TRBV5-1 and TRBJ1-2, with 9 positions matching TRBD1. The CDR3 spans 16 residues. Per germline, CDR1 SGHRS and CDR2 YFSETQ. The junction had 14 bases not matched to a gene; V was cut back by 5 bases and J by 6 bases. CDR3: CASSQTPGQGTNGYTF. The DNA of the CDR3 is TGCGCCAGCAGTCAAACTCCGGGACAGGGTACCAATGGCTACACCTTC.

The chain couples TRBV23-1 to TRBJ2-5; D is perhaps TRBD1 (6 bases). TRBV23-1 is an open reading frame, and its role is uncertain. This CDR3 is built from 12 residues. Trimming cost V 6 bases and J 5 bases, with 10 bases left between them. The CDR3 nucleotides read TGCGCCAGCAGCCTGAGGGGGGAGACCCAGTACTTC. It specifies CASSLRGETQYF.

This clone occurred a few times. The rearrangement links TRBV7-2 to TRBJ1-4, with no clear D. The CDR3 loop spans 16 amino acids. Germline V gene sequence: CDR1 SGHTA, CDR2 FQGNSA. Trimming removed 5 bases at V and 6 bases at J, with 19 bases between. CDR3: CASSDRTGQVYEKLFF. CDR3 coding DNA: TGTGCCAGCAGCGACCGAACCGGGCAGGTTTATGAAAAACTGTTTTTT.